The present entry profiles one T cell receptor (beta chain) with its context. Its antigen is as yet unknown. Sequenced by immunoSEQ multiplex PCR; TCRdb stores in-frame clones only, minus some. The sample includes about 110,000 clones, around 80% of them seen just once. This sample was included in a study of PD-1 blockade in mismatch repair-deficient tumors. Study-wide points: Tumor-resident clones, often undetectable pretreatment in blood, expanded then contracted after pembrolizumab.

This CDR3 has 13 amino acids. CDR1 and CDR2 (germline): LNHDA, SQIVND (reference sequence). V lost 7 bases and J 6 bases, leaving 13 bases between the germline ends. TCR sequencing covered a few patients who responded to pembrolizumab. The receptor was isolated from an adult with mismatch repair-deficient cancer. The sample here was peripheral blood, taken around 60 weeks after starting pembrolizumab. The chain carries TRBV19 and TRBJ1-5, with D unresolved. The DNA of the CDR3 is TGTGCCAGTACGATTTGGGGTAGTCAGCCCCAGCATTTT. Protein sequence: CASTIWGSQPQHF. The full variable domain, in which reference TRBV19 and TRBJ1-5 provide the parts outside the CDR3, is DGGITQSPKYLFRKEGQNVTLSCEQNLNHDAMYWYRQDPGQGLRLIYYSQIVNDFQKGDIAEGYSVSREKKESFPLTVTSAQKNPTAFYLCASTIWGSQPQHFGDGTRLSIL.